The 2 T cell receptor beta chains below were found in one sample sequenced in a study of control samples from healthy donors and cancer patients. TCRdb keeps only in-frame clones here, not all; method: immunoSEQ multiplex PCR. This sample has under 150,000 clones, with roughly nine tenths found just once. The material sequenced was PBMCs. The receptors here all came from a woman aged 45-65 years with colorectal cancer.

This chain joins TRBV30 and TRBJ2-6, with D unclear. There are 15 residues in the CDR3. V was trimmed by 0 bases and J by 1 base, leaving 7 bases between them. CDR1 and CDR2 (germline): GTSNPN, SVGIG (reference sequence). The DNA for the CDR3 is TGTGCCTGGAGTGTACAAGGTTCTGGGGCCAACGTCCTGACTTTC. Translating gives CAWSVQGSGANVLTF.

This clone has more than one count but fewer than ten. No DNA is shown, since the ends of the CDR3 on it are uncertain; the CDR3 is the one TCRdb lists. The chain is built from TRBV3-1 (or the pseudogene TRBV3-2) and TRBJ2-7; the table's D call, TRBD1, was not checked against the DNA. Both ends counted, the CDR3 spans 15 residues. Germline values: CDR1 LGHDT, CDR2 YNNKEL (reference sequence). The CDR3 is CASSQVDWGLGTVLF.